This T cell receptor beta chain was obtained from a study of metastatic and nonmetastatic thyroid tumors. Study-level background: A comparison of repertoires was made across blood and tumor or nodule tissue from malignant and benign thyroid patients. Study-level findings and limits: Malignant tumors reportedly showed significantly higher TCR beta diversity than benign nodules in both blood and tumor.

A remark on this clone: No antigen is known for it.

As handled by the study authors: CDR3 differences across clinicopathological groups were used to build a distant-metastasis classifier for papillary thyroid cancer. TCRdb re-clonotyped the PCR reads via MiXCR. V and J calls and clone size were set by TCRdb, not the authors. This sample has tens of thousands of clones; 25% to 30% occur once, and the top ten carry around 14%. The germline V and J ends were trimmed by 4 bases and 2 bases, with 11 bases remaining between them. CDR1 and CDR2 from the germline V gene are DFQATT and SNEGSKA (reference sequence). The length of the CDR3 is 13 residues. Each patient went into thyroid surgery without having received any treatment.

The source material was tumor tissue. The chain links TRBV20-1 to TRBJ1-2, with TRBD1 as a possible D gene (6 bases). The sequence came from a male donor with papillary thyroid cancer or a benign thyroid nodule (not recorded which). Some clones in this sample may be carry-over from other donors' samples. This chain's CDR3 is CSAIVDRNYGYTF. The CDR3 nucleotides read TGCAGTGCTATCGTTGACAGGAACTATGGCTACACCTTC.